Shown below are 25 T cell receptor beta chains from a single sample sequenced in a study of T cells after yellow fever vaccination. TCRdb redid the calling of the 5' RACE reads with MiXCR, one entry per CDR3 protein. The sample contains hundreds of thousands of distinct CDR3 sequences, around 12% of which appear only once. Sequenced material: PBMCs, taken on the day of the yellow fever booster vaccination. These TCRs come from a man aged 25-45 years who received the YFV17D yellow fever vaccine.

This clonotype showed up just a few times. This CDR3 reads CASSLVQGAPQEQFF. CDR3 sequence (DNA): TGTGCCAGCAGCTTGGTCCAGGGAGCCCCCCAAGAGCAGTTCTTC. The chain combines TRBV5-4 with TRBJ2-1; D possibly uses TRBD1 or TRBD2 (5 bases each). V was clipped by 0 bases and J by 10 bases, with 17 bases between them. The germline V gene has CDR1 SGHNT and CDR2 YYREEE (reference sequence). The CDR3 is 15 residues long.

The chain couples TRBV5-1 to TRBJ2-5; 8 bases are a match to TRBD2. V was pared by 4 bases and J by 4 bases, with 6 bases of the junction left unmatched. CDR1 is SGHRS, CDR2 YFSETQ, per germline. The CDR3 is made up of 14 amino acids. The CDR3 here is CASSMSGRGETQYF. In nucleotides, the CDR3 is TGCGCCAGCAGCATGAGCGGGAGAGGAGAGACCCAGTACTTC.

The chain has TRBV6-2 or TRBV6-3 and TRBJ2-5; TRBD2 matches 13 bases. Trimming at V came to 6 bases and at J to 5 bases, leaving 9 bases not matched to a gene. The V gene's germline CDR1 is MNHEY and CDR2 SVGEGT. The CDR3 is 16 amino acids. Written as DNA, the CDR3 is TGTGCCAGCAGCATCACTAGCGGGAGGGTAACGGAGACCCAGTACTTC. Protein product: CASSITSGRVTETQYF.

At least ten counts were recorded for this clonotype. Mismatch with germline at one junction end may stem from a read error. The chain uses TRBV5-1 and TRBJ1-1; 7 nucleotides line up with TRBD1. The CDR3 spans 14 residues. From germline, CDR1 is SGHRS and CDR2 YFSETQ. The CDR3 bases are TGTGCCAGCAGTTTGACAGGGATGAACACTGAAGCTTTCTTT. Protein product: CASSLTGMNTEAFF. The complete variable domain, with remaining parts taken from reference TRBV5-1 and TRBJ1-1, reads KAGVTQTPRYLIKTRGQQVTLSCSPISGHRSVSWYQQTPGQGLQFLFEYFSETQRNKGNFPGRFSGRQFSNSRSEMNVSTLELGDSALYLCASSLTGMNTEAFFGQGTRLTVV.

Of note for this clonotype: This clone may be a read error of a much larger clone one base away. The chain recombines TRBV12-3 or TRBV12-4 with TRBJ1-1; D unresolved. The CDR3 contains 14 residues. Trimming cost V 1 base and J 1 base, with 7 bases left between them. The CDR3 loop is CASSLGAPNTEAFF. The CDR3 nucleotides are TGTGCCAGCAGTTTAGGGGCTCCGAACACTGAAGCTTTCTTT.

This clonotype was seen a handful of times. The chain combines TRBV7-2 with TRBJ2-2; a weak D match, TRBD1 (6 bases). The CDR3 spans 12 residues. Germline assignment: CDR1 SGHTA and CDR2 FQGNSA. V was cut by 5 bases and J by 7 bases, with 8 bases left in between. The CDR3 loop is CASSPGVGELFF. DNA of the CDR3: TGTGCCAGCAGCCCAGGGGTCGGGGAGCTGTTTTTT.

The CDR3 DNA reads TGCGCCAGCAGTGAAGCTACGGGCGCATACGAGCAGTACTTC. It codes for CASSEATGAYEQYF. This chain uses TRBV10-2 with TRBJ2-7; D ambiguous. V dropped 3 bases and J dropped 4 bases, with 13 bases sitting between them. This CDR3 spans 14 amino acids. CDR1 is WSHSY and CDR2 is SAAADI in the germline V gene.

This clonotype was counted between two and nine times. CDR3 bases: TGTGCCAGCAGCGCGAGCAGACAGGGGGCAGAGACCCAGTACTTC. Amino acids: CASSASRQGAETQYF. V usage is TRBV7-2 and J usage is TRBJ2-5; 10 bases agree with TRBD1. CDR1 and CDR2 (germline): SGHTA, FQGNSA. V lost 5 bases, J lost 4 bases, and 7 bases stayed unmatched. The CDR3 loop spans 15 amino acids.

This clonotype was counted ten times or more. V and J are TRBV27 and TRBJ1-1; the match to TRBD1 covers 7 bases. The CDR3 is 15 amino acids. Per germline, CDR1 MNHEY and CDR2 SMNVEV (reference sequence). The ends lost 5 bases at V and 2 bases at J; junction bases unmatched: 8. The CDR3 region is CASSGLQGGNTEAFF. The CDR3 DNA is TGTGCCAGCAGTGGCCTTCAGGGGGGCAACACTGAAGCTTTCTTT.

The genes are TRBV11-2 and TRBJ2-5; D could derive from TRBD1 or TRBD2 (6 bases each). From germline, CDR1 is SGHAT and CDR2 FQNNGV. The CDR3 has 16 amino acids. V was trimmed by 5 bases and J by 1 base, leaving 17 bases between them. The CDR3 region has the DNA TGTGCCAGCAGCCCCGCCCCCTCGGGGGCCCAAGAGACCCAGTACTTC. Encoded protein: CASSPAPSGAQETQYF.

The chain links TRBV10-3 to TRBJ1-4, with D possibly being TRBD1 (6 bases). V was pared by 4 bases and J by 3 bases, with 12 bases between. Per germline, CDR1 ENHRY and CDR2 SYGVKD. The CDR3 length is 15 residues. This CDR3 reads CAISVSAGANEKLFF. DNA of the CDR3: TGTGCCATCAGTGTTTCGGCAGGGGCTAATGAAAAACTGTTTTTT.

This clonotype was seen only a few times. The gene calls are TRBV7-8 and TRBJ2-5, with TRBD2 matching over 7 bases. This CDR3 has 16 amino acids. CDR1 and CDR2 (germline): SGHVS, FQNEAQ. J gave up 5 bases and V 0 bases, and 9 bases lay outside the gene matches. CDR3 protein: CASSLAEGRARETQYF. The DNA for the CDR3 is TGTGCCAGCAGCTTAGCGGAAGGGAGGGCGAGGGAGACCCAGTACTTC.

This clonotype showed up just a few times. The chain links TRBV5-1 to TRBJ2-5; no reliable D call. V was clipped by 4 bases and J by 1 base, with 8 bases between them. This CDR3 region has 13 residues. CDR1 is SGHRS, CDR2 YFSETQ, per germline. The CDR3 DNA follows: TGCGCCAGCAGCCCCCGGGCCCAAGAGACCCAGTACTTC. This gives the protein CASSPRAQETQYF.

The V gene is TRBV9, the J gene TRBJ1-2; tentatively, D is TRBD1 (6 bases). The ends were cut back, 6 bases at V and 3 bases at J, with 9 bases in the middle. The CDR3 is 12 residues long. Looked up from germline, CDR1 is SGDLS and CDR2 is YYNGEE. The CDR3: CASTRGDYGYTF. In DNA, the CDR3 is TGTGCCAGCACCAGGGGCGACTATGGCTACACCTTC.

Written as DNA, the CDR3 is TGTGCTAGTGGTTTGGAGCCTTGGACCTACAATGAGCAGTTCTTC. Protein product: CASGLEPWTYNEQFF. The J gene is TRBJ2-1, the V gene TRBV12-5; D ambiguous. Germline V gene lookup returns CDR1 LGHNT and CDR2 FRNRAP. The CDR3 has 15 residues. V lost 1 base to trimming and J lost 2 bases, with 9 bases between them. Full variable domain (rest looked up from reference TRBV12-5 and TRBJ2-1): DARVTQTPRHKVTEMGQEVTMRCQPILGHNTVFWYRQTMMQGLELLAYFRNRAPLDDSGMPKDRFSAEMPDATLATLKIQPSEPRDSAVYFCASGLEPWTYNEQFFGPGTRLTVL.

This clonotype has more than one count but fewer than ten. The chain carries TRBV20-1 and TRBJ2-7; D not resolved. The germline V and J ends were trimmed by 5 bases and 10 bases, with 12 bases remaining between them. Germline V gene sequence: CDR1 DFQATT, CDR2 SNEGSKA (reference sequence). The CDR3 runs 10 residues. The DNA for the CDR3 is TGCAGTGCTCATCAGGTTTCACAGTACTTC. It yields the protein CSAHQVSQYF.

This clonotype was seen more than once but under ten times. The J gene is TRBJ2-5, the V gene TRBV5-6, with 9 positions matching TRBD1. CDR3 size: 14 residues. CDR1 is SGHDT, CDR2 YYEEEE, per germline. Losses at the gene ends were 4 bases for V and 7 bases for J; bases not matched to a gene: 8. The CDR3 DNA sequence: TGTGCCAGCAGCCGGACAGGGGAACGGGCGACCCAGTACTTC. Its translation: CASSRTGERATQYF. Together with reference TRBV5-6 and TRBJ2-5, the CDR3 gives the full variable domain: DAGVTQSPTHLIKTRGQQVTLRCSPKSGHDTVSWYQQALGQGPQFIFQYYEEEERQRGNFPDRFSGHQFPNYSSELNVNALLLGDSALYLCASSRTGERATQYFGPGTRLLVL.

The chain has TRBV20-1 and TRBJ2-1, with a tentative D call TRBD2 (6 bases). Trimming took off 1 base at V and 5 bases at J, with 18 bases between the two ends. CDR3 length equals 16 residues. In germline, CDR1 is DFQATT, CDR2 SNEGSKA (reference sequence). The CDR3 spells CSARGPNTGTHNEQFF. The CDR3 nucleotides read TGCAGTGCTAGAGGTCCTAACACCGGGACTCACAATGAGCAGTTCTTC.

This clonotype was detected only a few times. V is TRBV6-2 or TRBV6-3 and J is TRBJ2-7, with TRBD1 as a possible D gene (6 bases). With 0 bases removed from V and 3 bases from J, the gap between germline ends came to 12 bases. The CDR3 is made up of 15 amino acids. Germline CDR1 MNHEY, CDR2 SVGEGT. The chain's CDR3 is CASSYSSGVLYEQYF. CDR3 DNA: TGTGCCAGCAGTTACTCCTCAGGGGTACTCTACGAGCAGTACTTC.

The CDR3 loop is CASSASERGDHEQFF. The DNA of the CDR3 is TGTGCCAGCAGCGCATCCGAGAGGGGAGACCATGAGCAGTTCTTC. The V gene is TRBV3-1, the J gene TRBJ2-1, with D possibly being TRBD1 or TRBD2 (5 bases each). The germline V and J ends were trimmed by 5 bases and 8 bases, with 19 bases remaining between them. Germline CDR1 and CDR2: LGHDT and YNNKEL (reference sequence). This CDR3 comprises 15 residues.

This chain uses TRBV12-3 or TRBV12-4 with TRBJ2-5, with 8 bases aligning to TRBD1. The CDR3 contains 14 residues. Losses at the gene ends were 4 bases for V and 5 bases for J; bases not matched to a gene: 6. CDR3 nucleotides: TGTGCCAGCAGTTGGGCCAGGGGGCTGGAGACCCAGTACTTC. Its translation: CASSWARGLETQYF.

In this sample, this clonotype turned up a few times. V is TRBV7-2 and J is TRBJ2-5, with TRBD2 matching 7 bases. J lost 4 bases, V lost 2 bases, and 10 bases had no gene match. The CDR3 has 16 amino acids. From germline, CDR1 is SGHTA and CDR2 FQGNSA. CDR3 in amino acids: CASSLWSSGIRETQYF. The CDR3 coding sequence is TGTGCCAGCAGCTTATGGTCCAGCGGGATTAGAGAGACCCAGTACTTC.

The chain joins TRBV28 to TRBJ2-1; 7 nucleotides line up with TRBD1. This CDR3 has 13 amino acids. Trimming removed 6 bases from V and 7 bases from J; junction bases left unmatched: 6. Germline V lookup: CDR1 MDHEN, CDR2 SYDVKM. This CDR3 is CASRSQGWNEQFF. CDR3 coding DNA: TGTGCCAGCAGATCACAGGGGTGGAATGAGCAGTTCTTC.

This clonotype was observed at least ten times. V is TRBV20-1 and J is TRBJ2-7; weak D call: TRBD1 (7 bases). The germline V gene encodes CDR1 DFQATT and CDR2 SNEGSKA (reference sequence). CDR3 length: 13 amino acids. The V and J ends lost 1 base and 4 bases respectively, with 11 bases between them. The CDR3 coding sequence is TGCAGTGCTAGAGGGCAGGGGGGATACGAGCAGTACTTC. Amino acid sequence: CSARGQGGYEQYF.

V is TRBV28 and J is TRBJ2-7; D ambiguous. Trimming stripped 3 bases from V and 5 bases from J, with 11 bases between. CDR1 and CDR2 from the germline V gene are MDHEN and SYDVKM. CDR3 length: 13 residues. The CDR3 is CASSFFPGHEQYF. Written as DNA, the CDR3 is TGTGCCAGCAGTTTTTTCCCGGGCCACGAGCAGTACTTC.